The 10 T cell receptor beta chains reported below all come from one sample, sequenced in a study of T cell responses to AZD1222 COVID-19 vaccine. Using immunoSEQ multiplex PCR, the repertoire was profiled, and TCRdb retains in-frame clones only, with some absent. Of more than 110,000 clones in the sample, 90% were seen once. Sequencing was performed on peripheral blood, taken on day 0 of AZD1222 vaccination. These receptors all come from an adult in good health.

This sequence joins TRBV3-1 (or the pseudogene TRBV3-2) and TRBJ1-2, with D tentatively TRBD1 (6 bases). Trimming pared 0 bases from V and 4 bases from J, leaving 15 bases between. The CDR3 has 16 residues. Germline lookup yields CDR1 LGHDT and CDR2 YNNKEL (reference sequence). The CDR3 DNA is TGTGCCAGCAGCCAAGATGGGGGACAAGCAGGCTATGGCTACACCTTC. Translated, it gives CASSQDGGQAGYGYTF.

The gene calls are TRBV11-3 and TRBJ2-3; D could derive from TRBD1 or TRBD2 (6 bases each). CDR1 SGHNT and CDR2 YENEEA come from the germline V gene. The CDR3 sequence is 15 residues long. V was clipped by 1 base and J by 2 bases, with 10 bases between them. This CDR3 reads CASSLGGGTTDTQYF. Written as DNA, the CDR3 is TGTGCCAGCAGCTTAGGAGGGGGGACCACAGATACGCAGTATTTT.

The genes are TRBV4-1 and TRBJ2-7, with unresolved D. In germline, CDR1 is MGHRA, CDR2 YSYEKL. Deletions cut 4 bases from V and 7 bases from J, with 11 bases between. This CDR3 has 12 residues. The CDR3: CASSPSLGEQYF. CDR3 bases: TGCGCCAGCAGCCCCAGCCTCGGAGAGCAGTACTTC.

The CDR3 DNA reads as TGCGCCAGCAGCCACCTGGGACGCGGGATCCAAGAGACCCAGTACTTC. Protein sequence: CASSHLGRGIQETQYF. The chain combines TRBV4-1 with TRBJ2-5; weak D call: TRBD2 (6 bases). V lost 3 bases, J lost 1 base, and 15 bases lay in between. In germline, CDR1 is MGHRA, CDR2 YSYEKL. CDR3 length: 16 amino acids.

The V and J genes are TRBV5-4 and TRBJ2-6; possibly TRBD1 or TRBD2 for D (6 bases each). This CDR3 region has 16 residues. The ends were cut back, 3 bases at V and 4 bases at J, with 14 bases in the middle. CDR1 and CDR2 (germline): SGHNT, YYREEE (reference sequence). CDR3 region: CASSSEGGNGANVLTF. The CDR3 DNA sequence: TGTGCCAGCAGCTCAGAAGGGGGGAACGGGGCCAACGTCCTGACTTTC.

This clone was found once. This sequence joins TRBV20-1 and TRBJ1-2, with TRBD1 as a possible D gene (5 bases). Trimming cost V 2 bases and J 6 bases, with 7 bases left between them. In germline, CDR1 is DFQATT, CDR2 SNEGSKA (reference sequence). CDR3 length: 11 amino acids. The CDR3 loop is CSARLGDGYTF. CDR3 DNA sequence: TGCAGTGCTAGATTGGGGGATGGCTACACCTTC.

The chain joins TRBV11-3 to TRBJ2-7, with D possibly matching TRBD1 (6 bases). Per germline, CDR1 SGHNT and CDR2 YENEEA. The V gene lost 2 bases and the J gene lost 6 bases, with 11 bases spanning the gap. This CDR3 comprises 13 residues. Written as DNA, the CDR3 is TGTGCCAGCAGCTTAAACAGGGTGCGCGAGCAGTACTTC. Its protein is CASSLNRVREQYF.

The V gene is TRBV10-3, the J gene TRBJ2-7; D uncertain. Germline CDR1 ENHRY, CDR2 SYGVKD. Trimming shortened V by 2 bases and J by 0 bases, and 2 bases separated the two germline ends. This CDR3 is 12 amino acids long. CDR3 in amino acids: CAISETSYEQYF. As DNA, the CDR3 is TGTGCCATCAGTGAGACCTCCTACGAGCAGTACTTC.

The CDR3 reads CASSSGHSGNTIYF. The CDR3 DNA sequence: TGTGCCAGCAGCTCGGGTCACTCTGGAAACACCATATATTTT. The genes are TRBV5-4 and TRBJ1-3, with D uncertain. Trimming took off 3 bases at V and 0 bases at J, with 7 bases between the two ends. The CDR3 has 14 residues. Germline loops: CDR1 SGHNT, CDR2 YYREEE (reference sequence).

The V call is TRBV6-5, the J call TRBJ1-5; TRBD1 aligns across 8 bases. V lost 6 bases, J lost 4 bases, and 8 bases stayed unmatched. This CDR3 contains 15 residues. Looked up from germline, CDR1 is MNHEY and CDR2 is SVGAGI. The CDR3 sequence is CASSPDREENQPQHF. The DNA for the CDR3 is TGTGCCAGCAGCCCGGACAGGGAAGAAAATCAGCCCCAGCATTTT.